Detailed here is one TCR beta chain. The antigen remains undetermined. At one end, the junction sequence differs from germline, possibly due to a read error. Germline-derived CDR1 and CDR2 are SGHAT and FQDESV (reference sequence). This CDR3 comprises 13 residues. The data are from a study of cytomegalovirus exposure and HLA in healthy donors. Study results and caveats: Apparent HLA restriction characterized most CMV-associated TCR beta chains in a later analysis. Associated with cytomegalovirus, according to the listing, were 150 to 200 TCR beta chains.

The PCR made use of 60 Vbeta and 13 Jbeta primers. Per the original methods: A later analysis tallied 65 million to 85 million unique TCR beta chains, around 11 million of them shared. Method: immunoSEQ multiplex PCR; TCRdb's copy keeps in-frame clones and lacks some. V and J calls plus clone size are reproduced from that table; the DNA served to infer D and trimming. The sample holds approximately 82,000 clones; about two thirds are singletons and the top ten take approximately 5%. The clonotype originates from a woman in her twenties or thirties in good health and CMV-seropositive. Sequencing input: PBMCs. The genes are TRBV11-1 and TRBJ2-3, with D unclear. In DNA, the CDR3 is TGTGCAAGCACGGTTGGTAATGCAGATACGCAGTATTTT. It specifies CASTVGNADTQYF.